The 5 T cell receptor beta chains below were found in one sample sequenced in a study of T cell responses to AZD1222 COVID-19 vaccine. The method was immunoSEQ multiplex PCR; TCRdb's version includes in-frame clones alone and lacks a portion of them. Of more than 100,000 clones in the sample, around 93% are singletons; the top ten hold over 7.5%. The source was peripheral blood, collected 28 days after the second AZD1222 dose. The receptors here all came from an adult who received the AZD1222 COVID-19 vaccine.

The chain uses TRBV3-1 (or the pseudogene TRBV3-2) and TRBJ2-2, with D maybe TRBD1 (5 bases). The germline V and J ends were trimmed by 0 bases and 5 bases, with 19 bases remaining between them. CDR1 and CDR2 from the germline V gene are LGHDT and YNNKEL (reference sequence). The CDR3 totals 18 residues. The CDR3 nucleotides are TGTGCCAGCAGCCAAGATCGTATTAGGACACCTAGGACCGGGGAGCTGTTTTTT. This gives the protein CASSQDRIRTPRTGELFF.

This clone was seen a single time. The chain has TRBV5-1 and TRBJ2-1; 11 nucleotides match TRBD2. V gave up 6 bases and J gave up 7 bases; unmatched junction bases: 12. The CDR3 has 16 amino acids. Looked up from germline, CDR1 is SGHRS and CDR2 is YFSETQ. This CDR3 reads CASTRITGTSGNEQFF. In nucleotides, the CDR3 is TGCGCCAGCACACGGATAACCGGGACTAGCGGAAATGAGCAGTTCTTC.

The J gene is TRBJ1-5, the V gene TRBV21-1. TRBV21-1 is noted as a pseudogene. This CDR3 spans 16 amino acids. CDR3 nucleotides: TGTGCCAGCAGCAAAAAAAAACGTGGTAGCAATCAGCCCCAGCATTTT. This sequence encodes CASSKKKRGSNQPQHF.

The chain uses TRBV19 and TRBJ1-2; D gene uncertain. Germline-derived CDR1 and CDR2 are LNHDA and SQIVND (reference sequence). The CDR3 runs 14 residues. With 5 bases removed from V and 5 bases from J, the gap between germline ends came to 15 bases. The CDR3 nucleotides are TGTGCCAGTAGTCCGCCGACCTGGGAGTATGGCTACACCTTC. It codes for CASSPPTWEYGYTF.

The rearrangement joins TRBV5-1 to TRBJ1-1, with TRBD1 identical over 9 bases. Trimming cost V 0 bases and J 6 bases; bases outside gene matches: 6. The germline V gene encodes CDR1 SGHRS and CDR2 YFSETQ. This CDR3 spans 15 amino acids. The CDR3 sequence is CASSLGDREGAEAFF. CDR3 coding DNA: TGCGCCAGCAGCTTGGGGGACAGGGAAGGCGCTGAAGCTTTCTTT.